The 14 T cell receptor beta chains reported below all come from one sample, sequenced in a study of T cell repertoires in cytomegalovirus infection. TCRdb itself ran the reads through MiXCR, one entry per CDR3 protein. The table records 230,000 or so distinct CDR3 sequences, about 39% of them present only once. Their antigens are not known. Sample: CD8+ T cells from cultured PBMCs, taken from culture after CMV antigen stimulation. The receptors shown here come from a human donor in good health (CMV status not recorded). Some clones in this sample may be carry-over from other donors' samples.

The CDR3 reads CASSPGGGASTDTQYF. The CDR3 bases are TGTGCCAGCAGCCCGGGAGGGGGGGCCAGCACAGATACGCAGTATTTT. The V gene is TRBV28, the J gene TRBJ2-3; 8 positions match TRBD2. CDR3 length: 16 amino acids. V trimming: 6 bases; J trimming: 0 bases; junction bases outside the gene matches: 8. Germline loops: CDR1 MDHEN, CDR2 SYDVKM.

This chain joins TRBV11-2 and TRBJ2-7; TRBD1 aligns across 11 bases. V lost 5 bases to trimming and J lost 0 bases; unmatched junction nucleotides: 18. The CDR3 runs to 20 residues. Per germline, CDR1 SGHAT and CDR2 FQNNGV. The DNA of the CDR3 is TGTGCCAGCAGCGGTTGGTTTCGGAAGGACAGGGGGCCGAACTCCTACGAGCAGTACTTC. It yields the protein CASSGWFRKDRGPNSYEQYF.

The chain employs TRBV12-3 or TRBV12-4 and TRBJ1-2, with D uncertain. CDR3 size: 13 residues. V shed 4 bases and J shed 6 bases, with 12 bases lying between them. The CDR3 sequence: CASSSFPYHGYTF. Written as DNA, the CDR3 is TGTGCCAGCAGTTCATTCCCCTATCATGGCTACACCTTC.

In its sample, this clonotype was seen many times. This chain connects TRBV20-1 to TRBJ1-5; D not resolved. Germline CDR1 and CDR2: DFQATT and SNEGSKA (reference sequence). The CDR3 is 15 amino acids. Deletions cut 0 bases from V and 1 base from J, with 10 bases between. CDR3 loop: CSARDSSGSNQPQHF. The CDR3, as DNA: TGCAGTGCTAGAGATTCCTCAGGAAGCAATCAGCCCCAGCATTTT.

The chain couples TRBV30 to TRBJ2-1; 7 nucleotides match TRBD2. Germline V gene data show CDR1 as GTSNPN and CDR2 as SVGIG (reference sequence). J gave up 0 bases and V 2 bases, and 10 bases lay outside the gene matches. The CDR3 covers 17 residues. CDR3 sequence: CAWSRGPSGVSYNEQFF. In DNA form, the CDR3 reads TGTGCCTGGAGTAGGGGCCCAAGCGGGGTCTCCTACAATGAGCAGTTCTTC.

This clonotype was detected a few times. The chain recombines TRBV28 with TRBJ2-7; 8 bases line up with TRBD2. Germline-derived CDR1 and CDR2 are MDHEN and SYDVKM. Trimming cost V 5 bases and J 5 bases; bases outside gene matches: 8. The CDR3 has 14 residues. The CDR3 bases are TGTGCCAGCAGTACCGGGACTAGGAAGAACGAGCAGTACTTC. It encodes CASSTGTRKNEQYF.

The chain recombines TRBV6-6 with TRBJ1-1; 9 bases are shared with TRBD1. With 6 bases clipped from V and 4 bases from J, the junction kept 0 bases outside the gene matches. The germline V gene encodes CDR1 MNHNY and CDR2 SVGAGI (reference sequence). CDR3 size: 12 residues. CDR3 DNA sequence: TGTGCCAGCAGGGACAGGGGCACTGAAGCTTTCTTT. Protein: CASRDRGTEAFF.

The rearrangement links TRBV7-3 to TRBJ2-1, with TRBD2 as a possible D gene (7 bases). This CDR3 is built from 15 residues. Germline assignment: CDR1 SGHTA and CDR2 FQGTGA. V lost 4 bases to trimming and J lost 3 bases, with 13 bases between them. The CDR3 is CASSSGEGVYNEQFF. Written as DNA, the CDR3 is TGTGCCAGCAGCTCAGGGGAGGGAGTCTACAATGAGCAGTTCTTC.

This clonotype turned up a few times. The V call is TRBV7-9, the J call TRBJ2-3; 8 bases agree with TRBD2. There are 16 residues in the CDR3. The ends lost 2 bases at V and 0 bases at J; junction bases unmatched: 4. From germline, CDR1 is SEHNR and CDR2 FQNEAQ (reference sequence). In DNA, the CDR3 is TGTGCCAGCAGCTTACGGACTAGCCCTAGCACAGATACGCAGTATTTT. This translates into CASSLRTSPSTDTQYF.

V is TRBV18 and J is TRBJ2-7; TRBD2 is a possible D gene (5 bases). Trimming left V 4 bases short and J 0 bases short, with 10 bases between. The CDR3 contains 14 residues. CDR1 is KGHSH, CDR2 LQKENI, per germline. Here the CDR3 reads CASSLEDVSYEQYF. CDR3 in DNA: TGTGCCAGCTCACTGGAGGACGTCTCCTACGAGCAGTACTTC.

A few counts support this clonotype. The chain is built from TRBV27 and TRBJ1-1; a weak D match, TRBD1 (6 bases). Germline V CDR1 and CDR2: MNHEY, SMNVEV (reference sequence). The V gene lost 8 bases and the J gene lost 3 bases, with 19 bases spanning the gap. CDR3 length: 15 amino acids. The CDR3: CASRPPSGEDTEAFF. For the CDR3, the DNA is TGTGCCAGCCGACCCCCTTCAGGGGAGGACACTGAAGCTTTCTTT.

The rearrangement links TRBV27 to TRBJ1-5; D remains ambiguous. V shed 5 bases and J shed 2 bases, with 16 bases lying between them. Germline V CDR1 and CDR2: MNHEY, SMNVEV (reference sequence). The CDR3 loop spans 16 amino acids. CDR3 loop: CASSALPRNRNQPQHF. The DNA for the CDR3 is TGTGCCAGCAGTGCGCTCCCGAGGAATCGCAATCAGCCCCAGCATTTT.

This clonotype was detected a few times. The CDR3 DNA reads as TGTGCCAGCAGCTTAGAGGGGATGGCTAGCGGGAGGGAGGAGCAGTTCTTC. Translation: CASSLEGMASGREEQFF. V usage is TRBV11-2 and J usage is TRBJ2-1; 12 bases are shared with TRBD2. Germline assignment: CDR1 SGHAT and CDR2 FQNNGV. The CDR3 loop spans 17 amino acids. The V segment lost 0 bases and the J segment 10 bases; nucleotides outside the gene matches: 10.

CDR3 DNA: TGCAGTGCTAGAAAAAGGGGCCTGTATGGCTACACCTTC. It codes for CSARKRGLYGYTF. The rearrangement links TRBV20-1 to TRBJ1-2, with D maybe TRBD1 (5 bases). The CDR3 is 13 residues long. Germline assignment: CDR1 DFQATT and CDR2 SNEGSKA (reference sequence). Between the trimmed V and J ends, which lost 2 bases and 5 bases, there was a span of 12 bases.